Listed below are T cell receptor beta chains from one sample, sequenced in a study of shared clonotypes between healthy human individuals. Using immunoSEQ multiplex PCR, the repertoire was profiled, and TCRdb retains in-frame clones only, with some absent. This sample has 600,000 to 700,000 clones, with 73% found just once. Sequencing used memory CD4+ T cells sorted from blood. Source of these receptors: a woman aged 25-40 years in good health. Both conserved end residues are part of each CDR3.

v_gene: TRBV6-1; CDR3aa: CASNLYSNQPQHF
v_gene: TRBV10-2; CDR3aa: CASSDQGWETQYF
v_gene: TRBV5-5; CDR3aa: CASSPTGDSGNTIYF
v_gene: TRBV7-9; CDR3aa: CASSPNKGSSYEQYF
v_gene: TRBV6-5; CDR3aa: CASRRAGEAEQYF
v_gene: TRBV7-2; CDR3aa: CASSPGTALSYTF
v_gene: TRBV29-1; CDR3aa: CSVGGASIQETQYF
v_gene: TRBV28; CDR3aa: CASSTSGARGAGELFF
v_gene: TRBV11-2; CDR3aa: CASSSYTDTQYF
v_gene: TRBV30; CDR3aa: CAWSKAAQETQYF
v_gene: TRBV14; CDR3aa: CASSLRLAGAETQYF
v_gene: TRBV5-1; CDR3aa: CASSWPYGRITDTQYF
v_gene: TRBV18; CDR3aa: CASSPGDRNYGYTF
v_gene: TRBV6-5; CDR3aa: CASSYQGLAGGETQYF
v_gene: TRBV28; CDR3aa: CASTKTGLYEQYF
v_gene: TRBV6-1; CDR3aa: CASRPGLAFGELFF
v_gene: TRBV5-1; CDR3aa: CASSLGLSTDTQYF
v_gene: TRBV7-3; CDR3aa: CASSPLTSGPLKETQYF
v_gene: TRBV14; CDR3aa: CASSQQPATNEKLFF
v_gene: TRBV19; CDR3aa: CASSIEAGGALDTQYF
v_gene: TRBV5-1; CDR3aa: CASHSSGYYGYTF
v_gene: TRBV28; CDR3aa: CASSFGGARNEQYF
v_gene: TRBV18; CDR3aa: CASSPGQGVAEQYF
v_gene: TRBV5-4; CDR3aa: CASSPLLERVGTDTQYF
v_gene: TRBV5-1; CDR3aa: CASSGTGTSGRALQETQYF
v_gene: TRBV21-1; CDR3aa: CASSASLRQGYEQYF
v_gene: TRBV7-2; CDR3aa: CASSLDYANNEQFF
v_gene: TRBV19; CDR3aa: CASSMSGGGKGPQHF
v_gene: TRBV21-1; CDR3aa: CASSKDLRAAGTQYF
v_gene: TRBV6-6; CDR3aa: CASSYEVMGNQPQHF
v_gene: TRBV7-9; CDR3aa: CASSPGQGWNTEAFF
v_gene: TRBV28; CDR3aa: CASSLNNRGSSF
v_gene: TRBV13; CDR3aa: CASSLGPPSGTYEQYF
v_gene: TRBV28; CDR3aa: CASSLLSTDTQYF
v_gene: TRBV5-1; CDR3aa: CASSDRGLNGGYTF
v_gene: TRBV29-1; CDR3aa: CSVRTSGGPYEQYF
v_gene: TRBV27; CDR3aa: CASRNPGTGRGEQFF
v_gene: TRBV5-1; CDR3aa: CASSLGDSVAYEQYF
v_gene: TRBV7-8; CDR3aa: CASSKGLTSGYQETQYF
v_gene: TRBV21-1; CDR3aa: CASSKGPWGRAVHEQFF